The clone carrying this TCR beta chain was seen ten or more times. Its specificity is not known. The record originates from a study of T cells in Graves' hyperthyroidism and ophthalmopathy. From RNA transcripts, TCR beta CDR3 regions were amplified. When the TCR CDR3 underwent first-round RT-PCR, the HTBI primer set was used. In TCRdb, the multiplex PCR reads were re-called with MiXCR into one record per CDR3 protein. The sample shows 350,000 to 450,000 distinct CDR3 sequences, around 13% of them seen only once. Findings of the study overall: From stable hyperthyroidism, ophthalmopathy was set apart by a 13 V-J model.

CDR1 is GTSNPN, CDR2 SVGIG, per germline (reference sequence). Trimming removed 1 base at V and 3 bases at J, with 7 bases between. This CDR3 is built from 13 residues. On the basis of clinical symptoms, serum thyroxine and TRAb, thyroid ultrasound and orbital computed tomography, diagnoses were made. Source material: blood. The receptor was isolated from a woman in her fifties or sixties with Graves' hyperthyroidism. The genes are TRBV30 and TRBJ1-5, with D hard to call. CDR3 in amino acids: CAWSEGYNQPQHF. The CDR3 nucleotides read TGTGCCTGGAGTGAAGGCTACAATCAGCCCCAGCATTTT.